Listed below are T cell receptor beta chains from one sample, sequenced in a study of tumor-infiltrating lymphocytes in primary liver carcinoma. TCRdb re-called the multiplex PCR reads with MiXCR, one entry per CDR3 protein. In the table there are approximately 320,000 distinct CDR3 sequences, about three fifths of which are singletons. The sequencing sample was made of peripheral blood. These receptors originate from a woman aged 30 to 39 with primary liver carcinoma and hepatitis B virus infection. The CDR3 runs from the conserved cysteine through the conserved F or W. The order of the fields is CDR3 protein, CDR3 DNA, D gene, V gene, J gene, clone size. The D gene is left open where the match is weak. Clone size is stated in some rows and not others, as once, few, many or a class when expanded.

CDR3aa: CASRGLGGSGTGELFF
CDR3nt: TGTGCCAGCAGGGGACTAGGGGGATCGGGCACCGGGGAGCTGTTTTTT
d_gene: TRBD2
v_gene: TRBV4-2
j_gene: TRBJ2-2
abundance: few

CDR3aa: CAISDYDPIGSYEQYF
CDR3nt: TGTGCCATCAGTGACTACGACCCCATAGGGTCCTACGAGCAGTACTTC
d_gene: .
v_gene: TRBV10-3
j_gene: TRBJ2-7
abundance: few

CDR3aa: CASSFSGVRGGPSRNEQFF
CDR3nt: TGTGCCAGCAGCTTTAGTGGTGTCCGGGGAGGGCCGAGTAGGAATGAGCAGTTCTTC
d_gene: TRBD2
v_gene: TRBV5-6
j_gene: TRBJ2-1
abundance: few

CDR3aa: CASSLVTGTETQYF
CDR3nt: TGTGCCAGCAGCTTAGTTACAGGGACGGAGACCCAGTACTTC
d_gene: .
v_gene: TRBV7-9
j_gene: TRBJ2-5
abundance: .

CDR3aa: CASSIEDVSDQETQYF
CDR3nt: TGTGCAAGTAGTATAGAGGATGTTAGCGATCAAGAGACCCAGTACTTC
d_gene: .
v_gene: TRBV19
j_gene: TRBJ2-5
abundance: .

CDR3aa: CASNFLRGGSQETQYF
CDR3nt: TGTGCCAGCAACTTTCTTCGTGGCGGATCCCAAGAGACCCAGTACTTC
d_gene: .
v_gene: TRBV12-3/TRBV12-4
j_gene: TRBJ2-5
abundance: .

CDR3aa: CASSQDGLASTDTQYF
CDR3nt: TGTGCCAGCAGCCAAGACGGCCTAGCGAGCACAGATACGCAGTATTTT
d_gene: .
v_gene: TRBV4-2
j_gene: TRBJ2-3
abundance: many

CDR3aa: CASSLDEQFF
CDR3nt: TGTGCCAGCAGTCTGGATGAGCAGTTCTTC
d_gene: .
v_gene: TRBV6-8
j_gene: TRBJ2-1
abundance: many

CDR3aa: CTSSYTGNYGYTF
CDR3nt: TGTACCAGCAGTTATACGGGCAACTATGGCTACACCTTC
d_gene: .
v_gene: TRBV6-5
j_gene: TRBJ1-2
abundance: few

CDR3aa: CASSYAGGTTGLAGPHESHYEQYF
CDR3nt: TGTGCCAGCAGTTATGCAGGGGGGACAACGGGACTAGCGGGACCCCACGAGTCCCACTACGAGCAGTACTTC
d_gene: TRBD2
v_gene: TRBV7-9
j_gene: TRBJ2-7
abundance: .

CDR3aa: CASSGLSTTSGRDTQYF
CDR3nt: TGCGCCAGCAGTGGATTGTCGACGACCAGCGGGAGAGATACGCAGTATTTT
d_gene: TRBD2
v_gene: TRBV10-2
j_gene: TRBJ2-3
abundance: .

CDR3aa: CASSQKAPRWRELHNEQFF
CDR3nt: TGCGCCAGCAGCCAAAAGGCCCCCAGATGGCGGGAGCTACACAATGAGCAGTTCTTC
d_gene: TRBD2
v_gene: TRBV4-3
j_gene: TRBJ2-1
abundance: few

CDR3aa: CASSPTSGRAYNQYF
CDR3nt: TGCGCCAGCAGCCCCACTAGCGGGAGGGCCTACAATCAGTACTTC
d_gene: TRBD2
v_gene: TRBV4-1
j_gene: TRBJ2-4
abundance: few

CDR3aa: CASSQVGLAGPGDEQFF
CDR3nt: TGCGCCAGCAGCCAAGTCGGACTAGCGGGCCCGGGCGATGAGCAGTTCTTC
d_gene: TRBD2
v_gene: TRBV4-1
j_gene: TRBJ2-1
abundance: few

CDR3aa: CASSQGDSYGNTIYF
CDR3nt: TGCGCCAGCAGCCAAGGCGACAGCTACGGAAACACCATATATTTT
d_gene: .
v_gene: TRBV4-1
j_gene: TRBJ1-3
abundance: .

CDR3aa: CSVEAGNSNTGELFF
CDR3nt: TGCAGCGTTGAAGCCGGGAACTCGAACACCGGGGAGCTGTTTTTT
d_gene: .
v_gene: TRBV29-1
j_gene: TRBJ2-2
abundance: many

CDR3aa: CASSEQGRKGYGYTF
CDR3nt: TGTGCCAGCAGCGAACAGGGGAGGAAAGGCTATGGCTACACCTTC
d_gene: TRBD1
v_gene: TRBV5-5
j_gene: TRBJ1-2
abundance: few

CDR3aa: CASSRNRDRVRHEEFF
CDR3nt: TGTGCCAGCAGCAGGAACCGGGACAGGGTACGCCATGAGGAGTTCTTC
d_gene: TRBD1
v_gene: TRBV6-5
j_gene: TRBJ2-1
abundance: .

CDR3aa: CVSSQPQPQHF
CDR3nt: TGCGTCAGCAGCCAACCTCAGCCCCAGCATTTT
d_gene: .
v_gene: TRBV4-3
j_gene: TRBJ1-5
abundance: once

CDR3aa: CASSHRTGSHEQYF
CDR3nt: TGTGCCAGCAGCCATCGGACAGGGAGCCACGAGCAGTACTTC
d_gene: TRBD1
v_gene: TRBV14
j_gene: TRBJ2-7
abundance: .

CDR3aa: CAGRLAGEDEQYF
CDR3nt: TGTGCCGGCAGGCTAGCGGGAGAGGACGAGCAGTACTTC
d_gene: TRBD2
v_gene: TRBV6-6
j_gene: TRBJ2-7
abundance: .

CDR3aa: CASSLFIGTGLGDQPQHF
CDR3nt: TGTGCCAGCAGCTTATTTATAGGGACAGGCCTAGGGGATCAGCCCCAGCATTTT
d_gene: TRBD1
v_gene: TRBV7-9
j_gene: TRBJ1-5
abundance: .

CDR3aa: CASSQYGTSGRWNTQYF
CDR3nt: TGTGCCAGCAGCCAATACGGGACTAGCGGGAGGTGGAATACGCAGTATTTT
d_gene: TRBD2
v_gene: TRBV28
j_gene: TRBJ2-3
abundance: .

CDR3aa: CASSEGQAAFF
CDR3nt: TGTGCCAGCAGTGAAGGACAGGCGGCTTTCTTT
d_gene: .
v_gene: TRBV6-1
j_gene: TRBJ1-1
abundance: many

CDR3aa: CASSLQTGTYEQYF
CDR3nt: TGCGCCAGCAGCTTACAGACAGGCACCTACGAGCAGTACTTC
d_gene: .
v_gene: TRBV5-1
j_gene: TRBJ2-7
abundance: .

CDR3aa: CASSLWGRQEAQYF
CDR3nt: TGTGCCAGCAGTTTATGGGGGCGCCAAGAGGCCCAGTACTTC
d_gene: .
v_gene: TRBV12-3/TRBV12-4
j_gene: TRBJ2-5
abundance: .

CDR3aa: CASSASRISVLAGARAETQYF
CDR3nt: TGCGCCAGTAGCGCCAGCCGGATTAGCGTACTAGCGGGAGCCCGGGCCGAGACCCAGTACTTC
d_gene: TRBD2
v_gene: TRBV4-1
j_gene: TRBJ2-5
abundance: .

CDR3aa: CASSVLSGGKNIQYF
CDR3nt: TGTGCCAGCAGCGTCCTTAGCGGGGGCAAAAACATTCAGTACTTC
d_gene: TRBD2
v_gene: TRBV5-8
j_gene: TRBJ2-4
abundance: few

CDR3aa: CASRLSRGLNYGYTF
CDR3nt: TGTGCCAGCAGGCTATCTAGGGGGCTCAACTATGGCTACACCTTC
d_gene: TRBD1
v_gene: TRBV6-5
j_gene: TRBJ1-2
abundance: .

CDR3aa: CASRASGGTEAFF
CDR3nt: TGTGCCAGCAGGGCCAGTGGAGGCACTGAAGCTTTCTTT
d_gene: .
v_gene: TRBV6-2/TRBV6-3
j_gene: TRBJ1-1
abundance: once

CDR3aa: CASSRDRLLGDYGYTF
CDR3nt: TGTGCCAGCAGCCGGGACAGGCTCCTGGGGGACTATGGCTACACCTTC
d_gene: TRBD1
v_gene: TRBV6-5
j_gene: TRBJ1-2
abundance: many

CDR3aa: CASSPTGTSITGELFF
CDR3nt: TGTGCCAGCAGTCCAACCGGGACTAGCATAACCGGGGAGCTGTTTTTT
d_gene: TRBD2
v_gene: TRBV12-3/TRBV12-4
j_gene: TRBJ2-2
abundance: many

CDR3aa: CASSLWNTEAFF
CDR3nt: TGTGCCAGCAGTTTATGGAACACTGAAGCTTTCTTT
d_gene: .
v_gene: TRBV12-3/TRBV12-4
j_gene: TRBJ1-1
abundance: few

CDR3aa: CASSPGQGTQPQHF
CDR3nt: TGTGCCAGCAGCCCGGGACAGGGGACTCAGCCCCAGCATTTT
d_gene: .
v_gene: TRBV12-1
j_gene: TRBJ1-5
abundance: .

CDR3aa: CASSFSGTGTDTQYF
CDR3nt: TGTGCCAGCAGCTTTTCCGGGACAGGCACAGATACGCAGTATTTT
d_gene: TRBD1
v_gene: TRBV7-9
j_gene: TRBJ2-3
abundance: few

CDR3aa: CSADDTSRLGYTF
CDR3nt: TGCAGCGCCGACGACACGTCCAGGCTTGGCTACACCTTC
d_gene: .
v_gene: TRBV29-1
j_gene: TRBJ1-2
abundance: .

CDR3aa: CASSQATGFYGYTF
CDR3nt: TGCGCCAGCAGCCAAGCCACAGGGTTCTATGGCTACACCTTC
d_gene: .
v_gene: TRBV4-3
j_gene: TRBJ1-2
abundance: .

CDR3aa: CASSFYSGGRGTGELFF
CDR3nt: TGCGCCAGCAGTTTTTATAGTGGAGGGAGGGGCACCGGGGAGCTGTTTTTT
d_gene: TRBD2
v_gene: TRBV12-3/TRBV12-4
j_gene: TRBJ2-2
abundance: .

CDR3aa: CASSTRLNTEAFF
CDR3nt: TGTGCTAGCAGTACAAGGTTGAACACTGAAGCTTTCTTT
d_gene: .
v_gene: TRBV6-2/TRBV6-3
j_gene: TRBJ1-1
abundance: .

CDR3aa: CASSPAPGSNPRNEQFF
CDR3nt: TGTGCCAGCAGTCCCGCCCCGGGCTCAAATCCGAGGAATGAGCAGTTCTTC
d_gene: .
v_gene: TRBV28
j_gene: TRBJ2-1
abundance: .

CDR3aa: CASSYGGTGANVLTF
CDR3nt: TGTGCCAGCAGTTACGGGGGCACTGGGGCCAACGTCCTGACTTTC
d_gene: .
v_gene: TRBV6-5
j_gene: TRBJ2-6
abundance: many

CDR3aa: CASSLYHPASQPEQFF
CDR3nt: TGTGCCAGCAGCTTATACCACCCGGCCAGCCAGCCTGAGCAGTTCTTC
d_gene: .
v_gene: TRBV7-8
j_gene: TRBJ2-1
abundance: few

CDR3aa: CASSRLGTQETQYF
CDR3nt: TGCGCCAGCAGCCGGTTGGGAACTCAAGAGACCCAGTACTTC
d_gene: .
v_gene: TRBV4-1
j_gene: TRBJ2-5
abundance: many

CDR3aa: CAWSRGTSGSRETQYF
CDR3nt: TGTGCCTGGAGTAGAGGTACTAGCGGGAGTCGGGAGACCCAGTACTTC
d_gene: TRBD2
v_gene: TRBV30
j_gene: TRBJ2-5
abundance: few

CDR3aa: CVSSLGPGQCTDTQYF
CDR3nt: TGTGTCAGCAGCTTAGGTCCCGGACAGTGCACAGATACGCAGTATTTT
d_gene: .
v_gene: TRBV11-2
j_gene: TRBJ2-3
abundance: .

CDR3aa: CASSPRKGQNIQYF
CDR3nt: TGTGCCAGCAGTCCCCGGAAGGGTCAAAACATTCAGTACTTC
d_gene: .
v_gene: TRBV11-3
j_gene: TRBJ2-4
abundance: .

CDR3aa: CSSGVAGEDTQYF
CDR3nt: TGCAGCTCTGGAGTAGCGGGAGAAGATACGCAGTATTTT
d_gene: TRBD2
v_gene: TRBV29-1
j_gene: TRBJ2-3
abundance: .

CDR3aa: CASRSGIGGVTYTQYF
CDR3nt: TGTGCCAGCAGATCCGGGATAGGGGGCGTCACATATACGCAGTATTTT
d_gene: TRBD1
v_gene: TRBV12-3/TRBV12-4
j_gene: TRBJ2-3
abundance: few

CDR3aa: CASGFWIEQFF
CDR3nt: TGTGCTAGTGGTTTCTGGATAGAGCAGTTCTTC
d_gene: .
v_gene: TRBV12-5
j_gene: TRBJ2-1
abundance: many

CDR3aa: CASSHDRARPQHF
CDR3nt: TGTGCCAGCAGCCACGACAGGGCTAGGCCCCAGCATTTT
d_gene: TRBD1
v_gene: TRBV11-2
j_gene: TRBJ1-5
abundance: .

CDR3aa: CASSQTGLSETQYF
CDR3nt: TGCGCCAGCAGCCAAACAGGGCTTAGTGAGACCCAGTACTTC
d_gene: .
v_gene: TRBV4-1
j_gene: TRBJ2-5
abundance: many

CDR3aa: CASSQVLGYEQYF
CDR3nt: TGTGCCAGCAGCCAAGTACTAGGGTACGAGCAGTACTTC
d_gene: .
v_gene: TRBV14
j_gene: TRBJ2-7
abundance: many

CDR3aa: CASSEQGNEQFF
CDR3nt: TGTGCCAGCAGTGAACAGGGCAATGAGCAGTTCTTC
d_gene: .
v_gene: TRBV7-9
j_gene: TRBJ2-1
abundance: .

CDR3aa: CASSYQSPYPDTQYF
CDR3nt: TGTGCCAGCAGCTATCAGTCCCCTTACCCAGATACGCAGTATTTT
d_gene: .
v_gene: TRBV6-6
j_gene: TRBJ2-3
abundance: .

CDR3aa: CASRLRGSNQPQHF
CDR3nt: TGTGCCAGCAGGCTCAGGGGGAGCAATCAGCCCCAGCATTTT
d_gene: TRBD1
v_gene: TRBV6-1
j_gene: TRBJ1-5
abundance: .

CDR3aa: CANSSDRGRYEQYF
CDR3nt: TGTGCTAACAGCTCGGACAGGGGGCGTTACGAGCAGTACTTC
d_gene: TRBD1
v_gene: TRBV11-1
j_gene: TRBJ2-7
abundance: .